What follows is one T cell receptor (beta chain) and its context. This sample was taken from a study of blood T cell repertoires in COVID-19. Across the whole study: Acute-phase and convalescent COVID-19 samples originated in the United States, Italy and Spain. T cells, B-cell-depleted T cells, or PBMCs provided the cDNA or gDNA that served as material.

The authors' processing: Estimated nucleated cell counts came from reference gene primer amplification. Using immunoSEQ multiplex PCR, the repertoire was profiled, and TCRdb retains in-frame clones only, with some absent. That table is the source of V, J and clone size, and D and trimming were worked out from the DNA. The data contain tens of thousands of clones, approximately 90% of them seen just once; the ten biggest clones take up approximately 6.8%. Sequencing used peripheral blood. The sequence derives from an elderly woman with acute or convalescent COVID-19.

The CDR3 here is CATKVDSQGHYEQYF. The CDR3 DNA reads as TGTGCCACTAAGGTGGACTCTCAAGGTCACTACGAGCAGTACTTC. J is TRBJ2-7 and V is TRBV15, with D possibly matching TRBD2 (5 bases). The CDR3 covers 15 residues. Germline V gene data show CDR1 as LNHNV and CDR2 as YYDKDF (reference sequence). V was trimmed by 9 bases and J by 3 bases, leaving 21 bases between them.